The present entry profiles one T cell receptor beta chain with its context. The data were obtained in a study of blood T cell repertoires in COVID-19. Study-level background: Sources were T cells, B-cell-depleted T cells, or PBMCs; the material itself was cDNA or gDNA.

Method: immunoSEQ multiplex PCR; TCRdb's copy keeps in-frame clones and lacks some. The sample carries 230,000 or so clones, approximately 92% recorded once. V trimming: 4 bases; J trimming: 1 base; junction bases outside the gene matches: 5. Germline V CDR1 and CDR2: LGHDT, YNNKEL (reference sequence). The CDR3 extends over 16 amino acids. Sequenced sample: peripheral blood. The sequence derives from a woman aged 40 to 50 who had recovered from COVID-19. The rearrangement joins TRBV3-1 (or the pseudogene TRBV3-2) to TRBJ2-2, with 8 nucleotides matching TRBD2. The CDR3 DNA reads TGTGCCAGCAGCCGACTAAGCGGGAGGAACACCGGGGAGCTGTTTTTT. Translation: CASSRLSGRNTGELFF.